This T cell receptor (beta chain) stems from a study of T cells expressing NK-cell markers. TCRdb re-called the 5' RACE reads; one entry per CDR3 protein, DNA not given. This sample's table reports roughly 180,000 distinct CDR3 sequences. Sequencing was performed on blood T cells: a sorted CD56 or NKG2C T cell subset, CD4+ or CD8+ T cells, or bulk PBMC T cells (not recorded which). The source is a woman between 18 and 69 years old in good health.

This CDR3 is CASSFGPGQGAYEQYF. This chain links TRBV4-2 with TRBJ2-7; TCRdb proposes TRBD1, but this gene call is untestable without DNA. In germline, CDR1 is LGHNA, CDR2 YNFKEQ. The CDR3 extends over 16 amino acids.